These 16 T cell receptor beta chains were all obtained from the same sample, sequenced in a study of persistence of HIV-infected CD4 T cells. Lysates of CMV-infected fibroblasts at 8 to 10 ug/mL stimulated these cells. CD40L/CD69 double-negative CD45RO-high memory CD4+ T cells were collected. These receptors lack a known antigen. This was the immunoSEQ version 4 assay in survey mode. Only in-frame clones appear in the TCRdb table, and some are missing; sequencing was by immunoSEQ multiplex PCR. The table includes about 33,000 clones, 82% detected once. Sequenced material: CD4+ T cells sorted from PBMCs after roughly 18-hour stimulation, taken from a patient who received antiretroviral therapy. The receptors derive from an adult woman with HIV who was CMV-seropositive.

The chain recombines TRBV7-9 with TRBJ1-2; 8 positions match TRBD1. The CDR3 consists of 15 residues. The trim removed 1 base at V and 6 bases at J, leaving 7 bases unmatched. Germline lookup yields CDR1 SEHNR and CDR2 FQNEAQ (reference sequence). The CDR3 loop is CASSLEMDRADGYTF. In DNA form, the CDR3 reads TGTGCCAGCAGCTTAGAGATGGACAGGGCGGATGGCTACACCTTC.

The CDR3 loop reads CASSSKDTGAFF. In DNA, the CDR3 is TGTGCCAGCAGCTCCAAGGACACGGGAGCTTTCTTT. V usage is TRBV9 and J usage is TRBJ1-1; tentative D call: TRBD1 (5 bases). The germline V gene encodes CDR1 SGDLS and CDR2 YYNGEE. The length of the CDR3 is 12 residues. V gave up 4 bases and J gave up 10 bases, with 14 bases separating them.

This clone was counted a single time. V gene TRBV7-2 combines with J gene TRBJ2-1; 8 positions agree with TRBD2. The trim removed 1 base at V and 10 bases at J, leaving 3 bases unmatched. Germline CDR1 and CDR2: SGHTA and FQGNSA. The CDR3 runs 13 residues. CDR3 sequence reads: CASSLGRGGEQFF. In DNA, the CDR3 is TGTGCCAGCAGCTTAGGACGGGGGGGCGAGCAGTTCTTC.

V gene TRBV18 combines with J gene TRBJ2-7; no reliable D call. CDR3 length: 15 amino acids. CDR1 and CDR2 (germline): KGHSH, LQKENI. The germline V and J ends were trimmed by 3 bases and 3 bases, with 15 bases remaining between them. The CDR3 protein is CASSPDITSGYEQYF. In DNA form, the CDR3 reads TGTGCCAGCTCACCCGACATCACCTCCGGCTACGAGCAGTACTTC.

This chain uses TRBV9 with TRBJ1-6; the match to TRBD1 covers 9 bases. The CDR3 length is 17 residues. CDR1 SGDLS and CDR2 YYNGEE come from the germline V gene. With 2 bases clipped from V and 4 bases from J, the junction kept 7 bases outside the gene matches. CDR3: CASSVRDRELYNSPLHF. The CDR3 DNA is TGTGCCAGCAGCGTTCGGGACAGGGAACTTTATAATTCACCCCTCCACTTT.

The J gene is TRBJ1-6, the V gene TRBV5-4; D gene ambiguous. V was clipped by 2 bases and J by 7 bases, with 4 bases between them. CDR1 is SGHNT, CDR2 YYREEE, per germline (reference sequence). There are 12 residues in the CDR3. Here the CDR3 reads CASSFGNSPLHF. The CDR3 DNA reads TGTGCCAGCAGCTTCGGGAATTCACCCCTCCACTTT.

V gene TRBV15 combines with J gene TRBJ2-1; weak D call: TRBD1 (6 bases). V was pared by 5 bases and J by 0 bases, with 11 bases between. The CDR3 spans 15 residues. The germline gives CDR1 LNHNV, CDR2 YYDKDF (reference sequence). CDR3 coding DNA: TGTGCCACCAGCGCAGGGGTTACCTCCTACAATGAGCAGTTCTTC. This sequence encodes CATSAGVTSYNEQFF.

The rearrangement uses TRBV6-2 or TRBV6-3 and TRBJ2-3, with D possibly TRBD2 on 5 matching bases. The CDR3 consists of 15 residues. Per germline, CDR1 MNHEY and CDR2 SVGEGT. Deletions cut 4 bases from V and 2 bases from J, with 13 bases between. Written as DNA, the CDR3 is TGTGCCAGCAGTTCTCTCCGGGGTAACACAGATACGCAGTATTTT. Translated: CASSSLRGNTDTQYF.

This chain connects TRBV7-9 to TRBJ2-7; 7 bases are shared with TRBD2. The CDR3 length is 14 residues. Germline trimming cut 5 bases from V and 0 bases from J; bases unmatched to any gene: 4. In germline, CDR1 is SEHNR, CDR2 FQNEAQ (reference sequence). The CDR3 sequence: CASSPPGGSYEQYF. The CDR3 DNA sequence: TGTGCCAGCAGCCCCCCGGGAGGCTCCTACGAGCAGTACTTC.

V and J are TRBV7-9 and TRBJ2-7, with a weak D call TRBD1 (5 bases). This CDR3 is built from 14 residues. Trimming stripped 0 bases from V and 1 base from J, with 7 bases between. The V gene's germline CDR1 is SEHNR and CDR2 FQNEAQ (reference sequence). CDR3 in amino acids: CASSLAAGSYEQYF. In DNA form, the CDR3 reads TGTGCCAGCAGCTTAGCGGCAGGGTCCTACGAGCAGTACTTC.

This rearrangement joins TRBV5-1 to TRBJ2-5, with D possibly TRBD1 on 7 matching bases. Germline V CDR1 and CDR2: SGHRS, YFSETQ. V dropped 0 bases and J dropped 3 bases, with 12 bases sitting between them. This CDR3 spans 15 amino acids. The CDR3 loop is CASSLAAGQKETQYF. CDR3 DNA: TGCGCCAGCAGCTTGGCTGCGGGACAGAAAGAGACCCAGTACTTC.

The chain joins TRBV19 to TRBJ1-2; D perhaps matches TRBD1 (5 bases). Germline lookup yields CDR1 LNHDA and CDR2 SQIVND (reference sequence). This CDR3 is built from 16 residues. V was trimmed by 3 bases and J by 4 bases, leaving 18 bases between them. This chain's CDR3 is CASSMDIARASYGYTF. The CDR3 bases are TGTGCCAGTAGTATGGACATCGCCAGGGCCTCCTATGGCTACACCTTC.

The chain joins TRBV5-1 to TRBJ2-3, with D possibly called TRBD1 or TRBD2 (5 bases each). This CDR3 is built from 15 residues. V lost 2 bases, J lost 6 bases, and 16 bases lay in between. Germline CDR1 reads SGHRS; CDR2 reads YFSETQ. The CDR3 coding sequence is TGCGCCAGCAGCTTAAGAGGGACCAACACTGATACGCAGTATTTT. Amino acids: CASSLRGTNTDTQYF.

The chain links TRBV15 to TRBJ2-7; D call uncertain. V shed 0 bases and J shed 6 bases, with 9 bases lying between them. This CDR3 region has 13 residues. Germline V CDR1 and CDR2: LNHNV, YYDKDF (reference sequence). CDR3 bases: TGTGCCACCAGCAGAGAGGCGGTTCGCGAGCAGTACTTC. This sequence encodes CATSREAVREQYF.

The genes are TRBV18 and TRBJ2-2, with D unclear. With 5 bases removed from V and 3 bases from J, the gap between germline ends came to 10 bases. The CDR3 is 14 amino acids. The germline CDR1 and CDR2 sequences are KGHSH and LQKENI. In nucleotides, the CDR3 is TGTGCCAGCTCATTTGAACGGGACACCGGGGAGCTGTTTTTT. Translated: CASSFERDTGELFF.

The V and J genes are TRBV7-3 and TRBJ2-4; tentative D call: TRBD2 (5 bases). V was shortened by 5 bases and J by 8 bases, with 16 bases between the two germline ends. From germline, CDR1 is SGHTA and CDR2 FQGTGA. CDR3 length: 14 residues. CDR3 region: CASSPLRTSDIQYF. The CDR3 DNA reads TGTGCCAGCAGCCCGTTGAGGACTTCGGACATTCAGTACTTC.